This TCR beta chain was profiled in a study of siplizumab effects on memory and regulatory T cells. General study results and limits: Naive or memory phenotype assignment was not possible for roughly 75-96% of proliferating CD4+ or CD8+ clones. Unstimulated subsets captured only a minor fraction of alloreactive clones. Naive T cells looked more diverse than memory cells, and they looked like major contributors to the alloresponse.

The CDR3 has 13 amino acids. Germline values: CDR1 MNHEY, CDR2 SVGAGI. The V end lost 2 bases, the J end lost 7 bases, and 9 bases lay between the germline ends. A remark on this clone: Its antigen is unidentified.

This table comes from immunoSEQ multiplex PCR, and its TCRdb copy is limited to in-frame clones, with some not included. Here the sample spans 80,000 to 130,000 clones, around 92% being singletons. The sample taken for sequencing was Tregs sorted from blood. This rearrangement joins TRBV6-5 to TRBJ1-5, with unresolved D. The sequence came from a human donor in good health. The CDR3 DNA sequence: TGTGCCAGCAGTTACCAGAGAGAACAGCCCCAGCATTTT. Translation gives CASSYQREQPQHF.